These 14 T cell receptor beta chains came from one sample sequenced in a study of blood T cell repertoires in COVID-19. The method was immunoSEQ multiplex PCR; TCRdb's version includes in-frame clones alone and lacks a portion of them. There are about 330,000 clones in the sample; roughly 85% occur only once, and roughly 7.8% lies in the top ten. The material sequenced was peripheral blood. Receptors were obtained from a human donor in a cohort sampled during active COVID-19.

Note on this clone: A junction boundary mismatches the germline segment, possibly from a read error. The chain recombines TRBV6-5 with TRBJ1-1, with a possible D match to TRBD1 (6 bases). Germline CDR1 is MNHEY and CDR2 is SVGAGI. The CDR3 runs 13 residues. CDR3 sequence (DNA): TGTGCCAGCAGTTACTCGAGGGGGGGGATTTGTGTCTTT. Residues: CASSYSRGGICVF.

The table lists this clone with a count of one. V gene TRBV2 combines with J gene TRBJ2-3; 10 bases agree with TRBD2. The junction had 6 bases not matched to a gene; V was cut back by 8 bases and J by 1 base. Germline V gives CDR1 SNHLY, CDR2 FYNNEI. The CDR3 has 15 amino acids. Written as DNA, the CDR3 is TGTGCCAGCGGTACTAGCGGGGATGGCACAGATACGCAGTATTTT. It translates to CASGTSGDGTDTQYF.

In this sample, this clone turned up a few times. The CDR3 DNA reads as TGCGCCAGCAGCTTGCGAGCGGGACAGGGGAACTATGGCTACACCTTC. Its translation is CASSLRAGQGNYGYTF. V usage is TRBV5-1 and J usage is TRBJ1-2; 10 positions agree with TRBD1. In germline, CDR1 is SGHRS, CDR2 YFSETQ. CDR3 length: 16 residues. Losses at the gene ends were 1 base for V and 2 bases for J; bases not matched to a gene: 5. The full variable domain, completed using reference TRBV5-1 and TRBJ1-2, is KAGVTQTPRYLIKTRGQQVTLSCSPISGHRSVSWYQQTPGQGLQFLFEYFSETQRNKGNFPGRFSGRQFSNSRSEMNVSTLELGDSALYLCASSLRAGQGNYGYTFGSGTRLTVV.

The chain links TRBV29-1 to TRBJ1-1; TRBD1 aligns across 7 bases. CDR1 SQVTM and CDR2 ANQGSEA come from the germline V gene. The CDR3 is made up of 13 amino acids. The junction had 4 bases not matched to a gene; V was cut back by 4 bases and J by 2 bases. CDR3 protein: CSVGRDRNTEAFF. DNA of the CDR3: TGCAGCGTTGGGCGGGACAGAAACACTGAAGCTTTCTTT.

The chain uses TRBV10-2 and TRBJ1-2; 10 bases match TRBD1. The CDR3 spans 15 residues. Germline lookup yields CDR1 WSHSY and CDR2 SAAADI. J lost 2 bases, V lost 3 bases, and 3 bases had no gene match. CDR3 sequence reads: CASSEVGQGNYGYTF. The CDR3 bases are TGCGCCAGCAGTGAAGTGGGACAGGGGAACTATGGCTACACCTTC.

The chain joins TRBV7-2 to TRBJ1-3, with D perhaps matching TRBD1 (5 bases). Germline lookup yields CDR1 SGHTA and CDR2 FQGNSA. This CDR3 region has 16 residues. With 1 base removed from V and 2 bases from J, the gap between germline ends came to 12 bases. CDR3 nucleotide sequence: TGTGCCAGCAGCTTAGGAGCAGGAGGGGCTGGAAACACCATATATTTT. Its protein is CASSLGAGGAGNTIYF. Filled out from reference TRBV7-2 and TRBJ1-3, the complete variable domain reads GAGVSQSPSNKVTEKGKDVELRCDPISGHTALYWYRQSLGQGLEFLIYFQGNSAPDKSGLPSDRFSAERTGGSVSTLTIQRTQQEDSAVYLCASSLGAGGAGNTIYFGEGSWLTVV.

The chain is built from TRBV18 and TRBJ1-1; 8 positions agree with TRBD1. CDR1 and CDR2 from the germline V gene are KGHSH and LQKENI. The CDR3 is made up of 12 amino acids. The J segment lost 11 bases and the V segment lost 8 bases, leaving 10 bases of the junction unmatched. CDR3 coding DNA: TGTGCCAGCCGCCAGGACAGGGTGAACGCTTTCTTT. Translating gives CASRQDRVNAFF.

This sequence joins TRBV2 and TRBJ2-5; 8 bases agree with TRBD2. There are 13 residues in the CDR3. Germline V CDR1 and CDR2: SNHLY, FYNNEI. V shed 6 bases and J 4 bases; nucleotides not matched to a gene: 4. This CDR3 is CASSAGTRETQYF. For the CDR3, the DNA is TGTGCCAGCAGCGCCGGGACTAGAGAGACCCAGTACTTC. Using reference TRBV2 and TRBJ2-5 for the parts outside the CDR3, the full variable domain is EPEVTQTPSHQVTQMGQEVILRCVPISNHLYFYWYRQILGQKVEFLVSFYNNEISEKSEIFDDQFSVERPDGSNFTLKIRSTKLEDSAMYFCASSAGTRETQYFGPGTRLLVL.

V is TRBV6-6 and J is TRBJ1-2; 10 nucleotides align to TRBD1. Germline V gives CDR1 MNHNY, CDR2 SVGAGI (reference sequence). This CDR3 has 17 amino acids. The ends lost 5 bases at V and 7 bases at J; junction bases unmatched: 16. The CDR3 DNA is TGTGCCAGCAGTCCACGGACAGGGGGGAACTTCTATGGTGGCTACACCTTC. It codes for CASSPRTGGNFYGGYTF.

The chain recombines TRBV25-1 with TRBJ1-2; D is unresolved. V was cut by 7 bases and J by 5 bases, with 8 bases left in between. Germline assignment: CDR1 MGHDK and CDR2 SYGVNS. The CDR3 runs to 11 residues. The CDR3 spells CASNYGYGYTF. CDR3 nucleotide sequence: TGTGCCAGCAACTACGGTTATGGCTACACCTTC.

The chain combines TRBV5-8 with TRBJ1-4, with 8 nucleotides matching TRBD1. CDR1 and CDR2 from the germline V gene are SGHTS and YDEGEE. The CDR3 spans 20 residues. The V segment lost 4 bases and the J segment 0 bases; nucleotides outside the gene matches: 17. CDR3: CASSLLTGTGIIATNEKLFF. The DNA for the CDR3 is TGTGCCAGCAGCCTATTAACCGGGACAGGAATTATTGCAACTAATGAAAAACTGTTTTTT.

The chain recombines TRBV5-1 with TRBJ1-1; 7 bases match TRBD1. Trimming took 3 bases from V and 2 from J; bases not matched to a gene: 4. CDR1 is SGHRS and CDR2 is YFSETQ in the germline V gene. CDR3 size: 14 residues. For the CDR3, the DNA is TGCGCCAGCAGCTACGGGACAGTAAACACTGAAGCTTTCTTT. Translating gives CASSYGTVNTEAFF.

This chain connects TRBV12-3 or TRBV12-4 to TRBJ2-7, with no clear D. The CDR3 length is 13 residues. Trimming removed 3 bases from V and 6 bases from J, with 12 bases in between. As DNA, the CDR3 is TGTGCCAGCAGTTTTCAGGCTCAGTCCGAGCAGTACTTC. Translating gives CASSFQAQSEQYF.

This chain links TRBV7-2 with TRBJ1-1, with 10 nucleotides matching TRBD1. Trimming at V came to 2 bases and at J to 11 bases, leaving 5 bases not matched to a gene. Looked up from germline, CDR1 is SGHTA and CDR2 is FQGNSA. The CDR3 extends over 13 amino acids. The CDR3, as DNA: TGTGCCAGCAGCTTATTTGGACAGGGGGTGGCTTTCTTT. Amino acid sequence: CASSLFGQGVAFF.